This T cell receptor beta chain was captured by sequencing in a study of T cell responses to AZD1222 COVID-19 vaccine. Findings and limits, study-wide: It should be noted that donors were predominantly white British and more often female, and clonal diversity was possibly underestimated.

Sequencing was performed with immunoSEQ multiplex PCR; in TCRdb, only in-frame clones are kept and a portion is missing. The sample holds fewer than 70,000 clones, over 70% seen once. CDR1 is SGDLS and CDR2 is YYNGEE in the germline V gene. The germline V and J ends were trimmed by 2 bases and 4 bases, with 9 bases remaining between them. The length of the CDR3 is 13 residues. With respect to this clone: Its antigen is currently unknown. Other DNA sequences in this specimen translate into the identical CDR3.

The sample in question was peripheral blood, obtained 28 days after the second AZD1222 dose. This sequence joins TRBV9 and TRBJ1-1; D not resolved. This sequence was found in an adult who received the AZD1222 COVID-19 vaccine. The CDR3, as DNA: TGTGCCAGCAGCGTCGAGGTTAGCACTGAAGCTTTCTTT. Protein sequence: CASSVEVSTEAFF.